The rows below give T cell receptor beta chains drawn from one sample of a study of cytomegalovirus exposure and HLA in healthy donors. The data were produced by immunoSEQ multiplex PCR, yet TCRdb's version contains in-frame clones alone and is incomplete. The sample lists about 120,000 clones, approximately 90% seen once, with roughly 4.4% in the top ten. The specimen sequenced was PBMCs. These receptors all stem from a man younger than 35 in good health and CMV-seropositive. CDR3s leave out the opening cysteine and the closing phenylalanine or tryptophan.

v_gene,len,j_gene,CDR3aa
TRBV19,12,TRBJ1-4,ASSFRGQNEKLF
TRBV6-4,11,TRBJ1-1,ASSVTGGTEAF
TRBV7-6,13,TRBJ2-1,ASSSNRGADNEQF
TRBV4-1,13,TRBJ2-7,ASSRSTAGIYEQY
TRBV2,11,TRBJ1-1,ATLRDRNTEAF
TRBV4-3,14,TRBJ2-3,ASSQGAFPSTDTQY
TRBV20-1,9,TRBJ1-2,SAREGQGYT
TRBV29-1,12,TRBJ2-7,SVVAPEREDEQY
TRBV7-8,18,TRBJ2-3,ASSLEERGGVQFLGDTQY
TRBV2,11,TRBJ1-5,ASGGNFNQPQH
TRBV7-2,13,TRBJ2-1,ASSPRPDRSNEQF
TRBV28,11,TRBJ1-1,ASLNGRDTEAF
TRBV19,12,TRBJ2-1,ASSIGLALYEQF
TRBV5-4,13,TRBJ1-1,ASSSDRGTNTEAF
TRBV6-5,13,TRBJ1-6,ASRPPGGKGSPLH
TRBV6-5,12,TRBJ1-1,ASSFGTANTEAF
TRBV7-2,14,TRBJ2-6,ASSQVAGSGANVLT
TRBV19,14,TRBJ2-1,ASSLSTGGAYNEQF
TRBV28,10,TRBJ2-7,ASSLSDYEQY
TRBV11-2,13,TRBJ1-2,ASSSLRDRIYGYT
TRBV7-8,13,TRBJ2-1,ASSWTSGGWNEQF
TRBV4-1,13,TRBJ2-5,ASSQGAPPQETQY
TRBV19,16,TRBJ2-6,ASSTGLAGGSGANVLT
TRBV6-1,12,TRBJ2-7,ASSERGGPYEQY
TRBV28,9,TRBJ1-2,ASRTLYGYT
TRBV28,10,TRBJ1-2,ASSASNYGYT
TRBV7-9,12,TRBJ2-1,ASSRPAGYHEQF
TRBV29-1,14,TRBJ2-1,SVEDLGRGRGDEQF
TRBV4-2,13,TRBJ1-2,ASSQAQGIDYGYT
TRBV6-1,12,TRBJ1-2,ASSADRGIYGYT
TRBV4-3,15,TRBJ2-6,ASSQDHSSSGANVLT
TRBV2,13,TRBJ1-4,ASSDRAATNEKLF
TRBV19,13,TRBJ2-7,ASSHLRDRPYEQY
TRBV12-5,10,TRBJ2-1,ASGFLGTEQF
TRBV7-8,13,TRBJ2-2,ASSLGQGNTGELF
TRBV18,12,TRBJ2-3,ASSRDGPPDTQY